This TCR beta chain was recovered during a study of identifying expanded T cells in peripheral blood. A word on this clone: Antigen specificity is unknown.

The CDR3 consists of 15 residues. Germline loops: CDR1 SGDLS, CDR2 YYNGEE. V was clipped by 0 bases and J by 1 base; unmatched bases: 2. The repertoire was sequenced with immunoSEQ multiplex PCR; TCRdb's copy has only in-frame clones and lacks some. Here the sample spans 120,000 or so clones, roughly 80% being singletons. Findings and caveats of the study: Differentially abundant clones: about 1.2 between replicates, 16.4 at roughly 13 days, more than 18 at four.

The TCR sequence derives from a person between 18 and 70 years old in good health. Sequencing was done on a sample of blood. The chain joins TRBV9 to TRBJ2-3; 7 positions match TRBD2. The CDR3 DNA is TGTGCCAGCAGCGTAGAGCTAGCGGGCACAGATACGCAGTATTTT. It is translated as CASSVELAGTDTQYF.